A single TCR beta chain is shown here with its context. Its antigen is still unknown. The sample comes from a study of early T cells in non-severe SARS-CoV-2 infection. Findings and caveats of the study: VDJdb matching skewed toward anti-spike CD8 responses, missing private and CD4 specificities.

The CDR3 covers 14 residues. Germline CDR1 SGHDT, CDR2 YYEEEE. V was cut by 4 bases and J by 2 bases, with 12 bases left in between. Each single cDNA molecule received a unique molecular identifier. TCRdb re-called the 5' RACE reads through MiXCR, storing one row per CDR3 protein. The sample holds roughly 80,000 distinct CDR3 sequences, less than 20% seen once. The receptor was isolated from an adult who was a healthcare worker with PCR-confirmed SARS-CoV-2 infection or an uninfected control (not recorded which). The J gene is TRBJ1-2, the V gene TRBV5-6; D remains unclear. The source material was whole blood. The CDR3 region has the DNA TGTGCCAGCAGCCCCCGAGATGACAACTATGGCTACACCTTC. Protein product: CASSPRDDNYGYTF.